The present TCR beta chain was sequenced within a study of T cells in Graves' hyperthyroidism and ophthalmopathy. At least ten counts were recorded for this clonotype. The antigen is unknown. Amplification of TCR beta CDR3 regions was performed using RNA transcripts as template. The HTBI primer set drove a first-round RT-PCR of the TCR CDR3. TCRdb used MiXCR to reprocess the multiplex PCR reads, holding one entry per CDR3 protein. The sample lists a few hundred thousand distinct CDR3 sequences; approximately 16% were seen once. Study observations and caveats: A 13 V-J signature model discriminated ophthalmopathy versus stable hyperthyroidism.

V shed 1 base, J shed 4 bases, and the junction held 1 base outside the gene matches. The CDR3 contains 15 residues. Germline V CDR1 and CDR2: DFQATT, SNEGSKA (reference sequence). The sequencing sample was made of blood. The TCR sequence derives from an older woman with Graves' ophthalmopathy. The chain combines TRBV20-1 with TRBJ1-6; 10 bases align to TRBD1. The CDR3 loop is CSARGGQGYNSPLHF. DNA of the CDR3: TGCAGTGCTAGAGGGGGACAGGGGTATAATTCACCCCTCCACTTT.